What follows are 8 T cell receptor beta chains derived from one specimen sequenced in a study of blood T cells in healthy people across ages. A second PCR, run for roughly 7 to 12 cycles, used a sample-barcoded 5' primer plus a J-beta primer mix. One entry per CDR3 protein results from TCRdb running MiXCR on the 5' RACE reads. The sample lists roughly 800,000 distinct CDR3 sequences; roughly 25% were seen once. The same data also contributed to another study, on T cells of mothers and their children.

The sequencing input was blood. These receptor sequences come from a boy between 10 and 17 years old in good health.

This sequence joins TRBV29-1 and TRBJ2-2; TRBD2 matches 8 bases. CDR3 length equals 13 residues. CDR1 and CDR2 (germline): SQVTM, ANQGSEA. Unmatched junction bases numbered 1, after V lost 6 bases and J lost 1 base. As DNA, the CDR3 is TGCAGCGTGAGCGGGGGGAACACCGGGGAGCTGTTTTTT. The encoded protein is CSVSGGNTGELFF.

This sequence joins TRBV4-1 and TRBJ1-2; 7 nucleotides match TRBD1. Germline V gives CDR1 MGHRA, CDR2 YSYEKL. The length of the CDR3 is 19 residues. V shed 0 bases, J shed 3 bases, and the junction held 16 bases outside the gene matches. This CDR3 reads CASSQELGTAYLKDYGYTF. In DNA, the CDR3 is TGCGCCAGCAGCCAAGAACTCGGGACAGCTTATCTAAAGGACTATGGCTACACCTTC.

The chain uses TRBV20-1 and TRBJ2-5, with TRBD2 identical over 12 bases. The end of the DNA fits TRBJ2-1 better, so the J call may be wrong. The CDR3 has 16 residues. Germline values: CDR1 DFQATT, CDR2 SNEGSKA (reference sequence). The CDR3 sequence is CSARTTSGRPNNEQFF. CDR3 nucleotide sequence: TGCAGTGCTAGAACAACTAGCGGGAGGCCAAACAATGAGCAGTTCTTC.

This clonotype was counted a few times. The chain is built from TRBV27 and TRBJ2-2; the D gene could be TRBD1 or TRBD2 (5 bases each). Germline V gene sequence: CDR1 MNHEY, CDR2 SMNVEV (reference sequence). V lost 3 bases to trimming and J lost 8 bases, with 7 bases between them. CDR3 length: 12 amino acids. For the CDR3, the DNA is TGTGCCAGCAGTTTTTGGGGGGGGGAGCTGTTTTTT. Translation: CASSFWGGELFF.

The sample holds a few counts of this clonotype. The chain recombines TRBV4-1 with TRBJ1-4; D is possibly TRBD1 (6 bases). Germline loops: CDR1 MGHRA, CDR2 YSYEKL. The CDR3 contains 14 residues. V shed 4 bases and J shed 6 bases, with 12 bases lying between them. The CDR3 sequence is CASSRGQRDEKLFF. CDR3 nucleotide sequence: TGCGCCAGCAGCCGAGGACAGAGGGATGAAAAACTGTTTTTT.

In this sample, this clonotype turned up a few times. The CDR3 region has the DNA TGTGCCAGCAGCTTAATAGGAGGGGGGCAATACAATGAGCAGTTCTTC. This codes for CASSLIGGGQYNEQFF. This chain connects TRBV7-3 to TRBJ2-1; D is perhaps TRBD1 or TRBD2 (6 bases each). V dropped 1 base and J dropped 4 bases, with 14 bases sitting between them. Germline V gene data show CDR1 as SGHTA and CDR2 as FQGTGA. The length of the CDR3 is 16 residues.

Of note for this clonotype: One junction end does not reproduce the germline sequence, and a read error may be involved. The CDR3 reads CSVERGAGEQCF. CDR3 in DNA: TGCAGCGTCGAACGGGGGGCGGGCGAGCAGTGCTTC. This chain uses TRBV29-1 with TRBJ2-7; D might be TRBD2 (7 bases). CDR1 is SQVTM and CDR2 is ANQGSEA in the germline V gene. This CDR3 is built from 12 residues.

This rearrangement joins TRBV12-3 or TRBV12-4 to TRBJ2-7; possibly TRBD1 for D (6 bases). Trimming pared 5 bases from V and 0 bases from J, leaving 14 bases between. There are 15 residues in the CDR3. CDR3: CASSPETGVSYEQYF. The CDR3 bases are TGTGCCAGCAGTCCCGAGACAGGTGTCTCCTACGAGCAGTACTTC.